This T cell receptor beta chain was retrieved from a study of response to subunit inactivated influenza vaccine. Study results and caveats: Authors suggested seasonal influenza vaccinations each recruit few new T cells.

On this clonotype: No antigen is known for it.

Germline CDR1 reads LGHDT; CDR2 reads YNNKEL (reference sequence). The CDR3 runs 13 residues. V was clipped by 5 bases and J by 6 bases; unmatched bases: 4. TCRdb re-analysed the RT-PCR reads in MiXCR, keeping a single row per CDR3 protein. The sample contains hundreds of thousands of distinct CDR3 sequences, less than 20% of which appear only once. The clonotype originates from a man aged 50 or older who received an inactivated influenza vaccine. Here the sequenced sample was PBMCs from blood, taken 4 to 6 days after vaccination. This chain joins TRBV3-1 and TRBJ2-7; the match to TRBD1 covers 10 bases. CDR3 loop: CASSGTGAVEQYF. CDR3 nucleotides: TGTGCCAGCAGCGGGACAGGGGCCGTCGAGCAGTACTTC.